Shown below are 27 T cell receptor beta chains from a single sample sequenced in a study of radiotherapy plus CTLA-4 blockade in lung cancer. TCRdb's copy holds only in-frame clones and misses some; the assay was immunoSEQ multiplex PCR. Found here are 45,000 or so clones, around 69% of them singletons; the top ten hold around 8.3%. The specimen was peripheral blood, collected from a patient treated with radiotherapy plus ipilimumab. These receptors were taken from a human donor with non-small cell lung cancer who had stable disease on radiotherapy plus ipilimumab.

This clone showed up just a few times. This chain connects TRBV28 to TRBJ1-6; D perhaps matches TRBD1 (5 bases). The germline V and J ends were trimmed by 8 bases and 6 bases, with 14 bases remaining between them. Germline loops: CDR1 MDHEN, CDR2 SYDVKM. The CDR3 has 14 amino acids. The CDR3 nucleotides are TGTGCCAGCGGGGGAGCACAGACTAATTCACCCCTCCACTTT. Translation: CASGGAQTNSPLHF.

This clone was picked up a small number of times. V and J are TRBV11-2 and TRBJ2-1; D possibly matches TRBD1 or TRBD2 (7 bases each). This CDR3 is built from 16 residues. Trimming stripped 5 bases from V and 1 base from J, with 15 bases between. The V gene's germline CDR1 is SGHAT and CDR2 FQNNGV. Here the CDR3 reads CASSIRGGRSYNEQFF. The CDR3 nucleotides are TGTGCCAGCAGCATCAGGGGGGGCCGATCCTACAATGAGCAGTTCTTC.

The table lists this clone with a few counts. This chain joins TRBV2 and TRBJ1-2; D not resolved. Looked up from germline, CDR1 is SNHLY and CDR2 is FYNNEI. Trimming pared 5 bases from V and 2 bases from J, leaving 12 bases between. CDR3 length equals 14 residues. CDR3 in amino acids: CASSRRKENYGYTF. The CDR3 coding sequence is TGTGCCAGCAGTCGGAGAAAAGAAAACTATGGCTACACCTTC.

This rearrangement joins TRBV2 to TRBJ2-1; 11 nucleotides match TRBD2. V trimming: 5 bases; J trimming: 4 bases; junction bases outside the gene matches: 4. The CDR3 consists of 15 residues. The germline gives CDR1 SNHLY, CDR2 FYNNEI. Here the CDR3 reads CASSPTSGGYNEQFF. The CDR3 bases are TGTGCCAGCAGTCCTACTAGCGGGGGTTACAATGAGCAGTTCTTC.

The rearrangement links TRBV7-3 to TRBJ2-1, with 13 bases lining up with TRBD2. Germline lookup yields CDR1 SGHTA and CDR2 FQGTGA. CDR3 length equals 15 residues. V dropped 5 bases and J dropped 5; count of bases not matched to a gene: 3. The CDR3: CASSPTSGGHNEQFF. CDR3 nucleotides: TGTGCCAGCAGCCCGACTAGCGGGGGGCACAATGAGCAGTTCTTC. The full variable domain, its missing parts supplied by reference TRBV7-3 and TRBJ2-1, is GAGVSQTPSNKVTEKGKYVELRCDPISGHTALYWYRQSLGQGPEFLIYFQGTGAADDSGLPNDRFFAVRPEGSVSTLKIQRTERGDSAVYLCASSPTSGGHNEQFFGPGTRLTVL.

CDR3 residues: CASSLVAGGAIGYTF. CDR3 in DNA: TGCGCCAGCAGCTTGGTGGCGGGGGGCGCGATTGGCTACACCTTC. The chain carries TRBV5-1 and TRBJ1-2, with a tentative D call TRBD1 (6 bases). The germline CDR1 and CDR2 sequences are SGHRS and YFSETQ. The V end lost 0 bases, the J end lost 7 bases, and 16 bases lay between the germline ends. The CDR3 consists of 15 residues.

The chain couples TRBV5-1 to TRBJ1-1; D remains unclear. The V end was cut by 0 bases, the J end by 1 base, with 10 bases between. The germline V gene encodes CDR1 SGHRS and CDR2 YFSETQ. The CDR3 totals 15 residues. The CDR3 region has the DNA TGCGCCAGCAGCTTGGCCCCTAAGGAGAACACTGAAGCTTTCTTT. Translated: CASSLAPKENTEAFF.

The chain has TRBV6-5 and TRBJ1-6; D is uncertain. The CDR3 spans 14 residues. Trimming left V 6 bases short and J 5 bases short, with 11 bases between. Germline V gene sequence: CDR1 MNHEY, CDR2 SVGAGI. The CDR3 coding sequence is TGTGCCAGCAGAAAGGGTCCGCATAATTCACCCCTCCACTTT. Residues: CASRKGPHNSPLHF.

The chain uses TRBV14 and TRBJ2-5, with 7 bases that match TRBD1. Germline V gene lookup returns CDR1 SGHDN and CDR2 FVKESK. The CDR3 sequence is 15 residues long. The V gene end was trimmed by 2 bases and the J gene end by 1 base; junction bases not matched to a gene: 4. The CDR3 loop is CASSQTTGFQETQYF. The CDR3, as DNA: TGTGCCAGCAGCCAAACGACAGGGTTCCAAGAGACCCAGTACTTC.

The chain has TRBV5-4 and TRBJ2-1; D call uncertain. The CDR3 spans 11 residues. The germline gives CDR1 SGHNT, CDR2 YYREEE (reference sequence). V was clipped by 2 bases and J by 6 bases, with 3 bases between them. CDR3 region: CASSFFNEQFF. In nucleotides, the CDR3 is TGTGCCAGCAGCTTCTTCAATGAGCAGTTCTTC.

This clone was recorded only once. DNA of the CDR3: TGTGCCAGCAGTTACCGTGAAAGCTACACCTTC. Translated, it gives CASSYRESYTF. The chain recombines TRBV6-5 with TRBJ1-2; D unresolved. This CDR3 has 11 amino acids. Trimming left V 2 bases short and J 9 bases short, with 7 bases between. CDR1 and CDR2 (germline): MNHEY, SVGAGI.

The chain employs TRBV28 and TRBJ2-1; TRBD1 agrees at 11 bases. The CDR3 has 15 amino acids. With V trimmed by 7 bases and J by 10 bases, 12 bases remained unmatched. The germline gives CDR1 MDHEN, CDR2 SYDVKM. CDR3 DNA: TGTGCCAGCACCACCCCGGGACAGGGGGTGGGGGAGCAGTTCTTC. As protein: CASTTPGQGVGEQFF. The whole variable domain, remainder taken from reference TRBV28 and TRBJ2-1, is DVKVTQSSRYLVKRTGEKVFLECVQDMDHENMFWYRQDPGLGLRLIYFSYDVKMKEKGDIPEGYSVSREKKERFSLILESASTNQTSMYLCASTTPGQGVGEQFFGPGTRLTVL.

V and J are TRBV7-6 and TRBJ1-2; D is possibly TRBD1 (6 bases). CDR3 size: 18 residues. Trimming removed 5 bases from V and 3 bases from J, with 25 bases in between. In germline, CDR1 is SGHVS, CDR2 FNYEAQ. The CDR3 spells CASSHHPSQGNVDYGYTF. In DNA, the CDR3 is TGTGCCAGCAGCCATCACCCCTCCCAGGGGAATGTAGACTATGGCTACACCTTC.

The chain combines TRBV2 with TRBJ1-1, with D hard to call. Between the trimmed V and J ends, which lost 4 bases and 6 bases, there was a span of 15 bases. The CDR3 totals 14 residues. Germline values: CDR1 SNHLY, CDR2 FYNNEI. This chain's CDR3 is CASSGERVGAEAFF. In nucleotides, the CDR3 is TGTGCCAGCAGTGGGGAGAGGGTTGGGGCTGAAGCTTTCTTT.

V and J are TRBV10-3 and TRBJ2-7, with 7 bases that match TRBD1. The CDR3 totals 13 residues. V was clipped by 6 bases and J by 2 bases; unmatched bases: 4. Germline V CDR1 and CDR2: ENHRY, SYGVKD. The CDR3 is CAISGQVTYEQYF. CDR3 nucleotides: TGTGCCATCAGCGGACAGGTAACCTACGAGCAGTACTTC.

The CDR3 sequence is CASSLTGLGYGYTF. The CDR3 DNA reads TGTGCCAGCAGTTTGACAGGGCTTGGCTATGGCTACACCTTC. The J gene is TRBJ1-2, the V gene TRBV6-6; 7 nucleotides align to TRBD1. CDR1 MNHNY and CDR2 SVGAGI come from the germline V gene (reference sequence). Trimming took 4 bases from V and 4 from J; bases not matched to a gene: 6. The length of the CDR3 is 14 residues.

In this sample, this clone turned up once. This chain links TRBV13 with TRBJ2-7; D remains ambiguous. The CDR3 sequence is 14 residues long. V gave up 3 bases and J gave up 0 bases, with 9 bases separating them. Per germline, CDR1 PRHDT and CDR2 FYEKMQ (reference sequence). The CDR3 DNA follows: TGTGCCAGCAGCTTTTCCGGCAGCTCCTACGAGCAGTACGTC. This codes for CASSFSGSSYEQYV.

This sequence joins TRBV23-1 and TRBJ1-5; 8 positions agree with TRBD1. TRBV23-1 is flagged as an ORF with uncertain function. V lost 1 base to trimming and J lost 0 bases; unmatched junction nucleotides: 11. This CDR3 comprises 19 residues. The CDR3, as DNA: TGCGCCAGCAGTCAATTCCCCGGACAGGGCTTCTATAGCAATCAGCCCCAGCATTTT. This sequence encodes CASSQFPGQGFYSNQPQHF.

CDR3 in amino acids: CASRKGAGEAFF. The DNA of the CDR3 is TGTGCCAGCAGGAAGGGGGCAGGGGAAGCTTTCTTT. This chain joins TRBV5-6 and TRBJ1-1; 7 bases align to TRBD1. Germline V CDR1 and CDR2: SGHDT, YYEEEE. V trimming: 5 bases; J trimming: 8 bases; junction bases outside the gene matches: 6. This CDR3 comprises 12 residues.

This clone was detected once. The CDR3 here is CASSHQSPRFGSSYYGYTF. The CDR3 DNA reads TGTGCCAGCAGTCATCAATCTCCCCGATTTGGCAGCTCGTACTATGGCTACACCTTC. V usage is TRBV16 and J usage is TRBJ1-2; D uncertain. Germline CDR1 KGHSY, CDR2 FQNENV. V lost 6 bases and J 3 bases, leaving 29 bases between the germline ends. CDR3 length equals 19 residues.

The genes are TRBV7-6 and TRBJ1-3, with 8 bases matching TRBD1. The germline gives CDR1 SGHVS, CDR2 FNYEAQ. The CDR3 covers 16 residues. V dropped 5 bases and J dropped 4; count of bases not matched to a gene: 10. CDR3 nucleotides: TGTGCCAGCAGCCCTCTTGGACAGGGACGAGGAAACACCATATATTTT. Residues: CASSPLGQGRGNTIYF.

The genes are TRBV18 and TRBJ2-5, with D tentatively TRBD2 (6 bases). This CDR3 contains 15 residues. Trimming shortened V by 4 bases and J by 4 bases, and 16 bases separated the two germline ends. Germline loops: CDR1 KGHSH, CDR2 LQKENI. The CDR3 sequence is CASSLGGSGRETQYF. The CDR3, as DNA: TGTGCCAGCTCACTCGGGGGATCGGGTCGAGAGACCCAGTACTTC. Filled out from reference TRBV18 and TRBJ2-5, the complete variable domain reads NAGVMQNPRHLVRRRGQEARLRCSPMKGHSHVYWYRQLPEEGLKFMVYLQKENIIDESGMPKERFSAEFPKEGPSILRIQQVVRGDSAAYFCASSLGGSGRETQYFGPGTRLLVL.

The chain uses TRBV7-2 and TRBJ2-1; D uncertain. CDR3 length equals 13 residues. Trimming shortened V by 4 bases and J by 9 bases, and 13 bases separated the two germline ends. CDR1 and CDR2 from the germline V gene are SGHTA and FQGNSA. For the CDR3, the DNA is TGTGCCAGCAGCTCAACCTCTAGGACTGAGCAGTTCTTC. Translation: CASSSTSRTEQFF.

The V gene is TRBV28, the J gene TRBJ1-2; possibly TRBD1 for D (5 bases). The CDR3 has 13 residues. V was cut by 4 bases and J by 8 bases, with 14 bases left in between. Germline V lookup: CDR1 MDHEN, CDR2 SYDVKM. CDR3 DNA sequence: TGTGCCAGCAGTTCCGGGACCCTTGGGGGCTACACCTTC. The encoded protein is CASSSGTLGGYTF.

V gene TRBV10-3 combines with J gene TRBJ1-6; TRBD1 matches at 7 bases. The germline CDR1 and CDR2 sequences are ENHRY and SYGVKD. The CDR3 has 15 residues. V trimming: 3 bases; J trimming: 6 bases; junction bases outside the gene matches: 5. Here the CDR3 DNA reads TGTGCCATCAGTGACCCGGGACAGCTTAATTCACCCCTCCACTTT. This encodes CAISDPGQLNSPLHF.

This chain connects TRBV7-2 to TRBJ1-1, with a weak D call TRBD1 (6 bases). Germline V gives CDR1 SGHTA, CDR2 FQGNSA. This CDR3 has 13 residues. The V end lost 4 bases, the J end lost 1 base, and 7 bases lay between the germline ends. Here the CDR3 DNA reads TGTGCCAGCAGCTCGGACAGGAACACTGAAGCTTTCTTT. This codes for CASSSDRNTEAFF.

This chain links TRBV7-8 with TRBJ1-5, with D unclear. This CDR3 region has 14 residues. V dropped 4 bases and J dropped 5 bases, with 12 bases sitting between them. Germline loops: CDR1 SGHVS, CDR2 FQNEAQ. CDR3 sequence reads: CASSSPFGDQPQHF. The CDR3 DNA reads TGTGCCAGCAGCTCCCCATTCGGGGATCAGCCCCAGCATTTT. Together with reference TRBV7-8 and TRBJ1-5, the CDR3 gives the full variable domain: GAGVSQSPRYKVAKRGQDVALRCDPISGHVSLFWYQQALGQGPEFLTYFQNEAQLDKSGLPSDRFFAERPEGSVSTLKIQRTQQEDSAVYLCASSSPFGDQPQHFGDGTRLSIL.